Listed below are T cell receptor beta chains from one sample, sequenced in a study of blood T cell repertoires in COVID-19. Data came from immunoSEQ multiplex PCR; TCRdb stores just in-frame clones and leaves some out. The data hold around 190,000 clones, with about 88% observed a single time. Sequencing was done on a sample of peripheral blood. These receptors were taken from a man between 50 and 59 years old with COVID-19, enrolled during active disease. CDR3s include the opening cysteine and the closing phenylalanine or tryptophan. Each record gives: D gene, J gene, clone size, V gene, CDR3 protein. A D gene is named only where the DNA matches it firmly. Size is omitted from some rows. Given values are once, few, many or a class for expanded clones.

- TRBJ1-2 once TRBV24-1 CATSDSLAGYTF
- TRBJ2-2 few TRBV11-2 CASSYPVGGARGTGELFF
TRBD2 TRBJ2-1 - TRBV19 CASNERGGNEQFF
TRBD1 TRBJ2-5 - TRBV4-2 CASSQPGTGAEETQYF
- TRBJ2-5 - TRBV2 CASRPVRPAEETQYF
- TRBJ2-1 - TRBV10-3 CAISEFSGDYNEQFF
TRBD1 TRBJ1-5 - TRBV6-6 CASTLTGFHQPQHF
- TRBJ2-7 few TRBV7-2 CASSLSFYEQYF
- TRBJ2-5 - TRBV9 CASSVGDFLQTQYF
TRBD1 TRBJ1-5 once TRBV30 CAWSVQGGQPQHF
TRBD1 TRBJ2-3 - TRBV5-4 CASSTGQGRDTDTQYF
- TRBJ2-7 - TRBV14 CASSQQFLSEQYF
- TRBJ2-7 - TRBV5-1 CASSPRDNSYEQYF
TRBD2 TRBJ2-3 - TRBV25-1 CASSDPRTSGSSTDTQYF
- TRBJ1-6 - TRBV5-1 CASSLGGPYRWAYNSPLHF
TRBD1 TRBJ1-3 - TRBV7-8 CASSYDRVPGNTIYF
TRBD1 TRBJ2-5 - TRBV27 CASSLSRQGTQETQYF
TRBD1 TRBJ1-1 - TRBV18 CASSPKTGYGTEAFF
TRBD1 TRBJ1-5 - TRBV5-6 CAHRGPGQPQHF
TRBD2 TRBJ2-7 - TRBV5-4 CASSPVIAGAQSYEQYF
- TRBJ1-5 once TRBV7-2 CASSPMGGTRGQPQHF
- TRBJ1-2 - TRBV27 CASSPGGPWGGYTF
TRBD1 TRBJ1-6 - TRBV9 CASSGRGQGARNSPLHF
TRBD1 TRBJ1-6 - TRBV6-2/TRBV6-3 CASSWTGEGSPLHF
- TRBJ1-1 - TRBV29-1 CSGNGLTNTEAFF
- TRBJ2-1 - TRBV14 CASSQRYNEQFF
TRBD2 TRBJ2-3 - TRBV6-2/TRBV6-3 CASSYGTSGDTDTQYF
TRBD1 TRBJ2-3 - TRBV29-1 CSVKQGSSTDTQYF
- TRBJ2-2 - TRBV24-1 CATSPGRASGELFF
TRBD1 TRBJ2-2 few TRBV29-1 CSADRVGELFF
TRBD2 TRBJ2-7 - TRBV6-5 CAGGRPDYEQYF
- TRBJ1-2 - TRBV7-3 CASSIDSQGGYTF
TRBD2 TRBJ2-1 - TRBV19 CASSIYTSGSNNEQFF
- TRBJ2-7 - TRBV2 CASRNTGLPYEQYF
TRBD2 TRBJ2-2 - TRBV5-1 CASSLGTSGRTGELFF
TRBD1 TRBJ2-3 - TRBV6-6 CASSYSAGGRYTQYF
TRBD2 TRBJ2-3 - TRBV4-3 CASSQDFYGLAGADTQYF
TRBD1 TRBJ1-6 few TRBV11-2 CASSLGRTGGNSPLHF
- TRBJ2-7 - TRBV7-9 CASSHGILPQEQYF
- TRBJ2-3 - TRBV6-5 CASSYPGTDTQYF
- TRBJ2-7 - TRBV6-1 CASSEVGAGEQYF
TRBD1 TRBJ1-1 - TRBV18 CASSPSIKWTGGGNAEAFF
TRBD2 TRBJ2-5 - TRBV27 CASSPLAVETQYF
TRBD1 TRBJ1-4 - TRBV2 CASSEADRSEKLFF
- TRBJ2-2 - TRBV6-5 CASSYWTTNTGELFF
TRBD1 TRBJ2-1 - TRBV2 CASSSRDRANEQFF
- TRBJ2-1 - TRBV12-3/TRBV12-4 CASTLTSNSQFF
TRBD1 TRBJ2-7 - TRBV4-3 CASSLGPGGYEQYF